The 12 T cell receptor beta chains listed next were all sequenced from one sample in a study of neurological immune-mediated disorders. Time point in this sample: longitudinal time-point 2. TCRdb analysed the 5' RACE reads with MiXCR anew, one entry per CDR3 protein. The sample includes more than 55,000 distinct CDR3 sequences, roughly 9.8% of them seen just once. Sequenced: PBMCs. The receptors were gathered from a man aged 25-45 years in good health.

In its sample, this clonotype was seen many times. The genes are TRBV20-1 and TRBJ2-7, with 10 bases identical to TRBD1. The V gene's germline CDR1 is DFQATT and CDR2 SNEGSKA (reference sequence). The CDR3 contains 13 residues. Trimming removed 5 bases from V and 4 bases from J; junction bases left unmatched: 5. The CDR3, as DNA: TGCAGTGCTTCCGACAGGGGGCTGTACGAGCAGTACTTC. It yields the protein CSASDRGLYEQYF.

On this clonotype: A much bigger clone sits one base away, suggesting this may be a read error. The chain uses TRBV5-5 and TRBJ2-4; D may correspond to TRBD1 or TRBD2 (5 bases each). Germline-derived CDR1 and CDR2 are SGHKS and YYEKEE (reference sequence). This CDR3 is 14 amino acids long. Trimming cost V 7 bases and J 9 bases, with 20 bases left between them. The CDR3 loop reads CASEPAGSVVIQYF. CDR3 in DNA: TGTGCCAGCGAACCGGCAGGGAGTGTGGTCATTCAGTACTTC.

This clonotype was seen many times. The rearrangement links TRBV20-1 to TRBJ2-3; D is unresolved. The CDR3 extends over 13 amino acids. Germline values: CDR1 DFQATT, CDR2 SNEGSKA (reference sequence). V was shortened by 6 bases and J by 4 bases, with 14 bases between the two germline ends. CDR3 nucleotides: TGCAGTGCCGCTGATCTTAAGCCAGATACGCAGTATTTT. Protein: CSAADLKPDTQYF.

In this sample, this clonotype turned up many times. The chain employs TRBV2 and TRBJ2-1; TRBD2 might be the D (5 bases). Germline values: CDR1 SNHLY, CDR2 FYNNEI. The CDR3 covers 12 residues. The V and J ends lost 4 bases and 12 bases respectively, with 13 bases between them. The CDR3 sequence is CASSGLSEGQFF. In DNA form, the CDR3 reads TGTGCCAGCAGTGGACTTAGCGAGGGGCAGTTCTTC.

This clonotype was seen repeatedly, ten times or more. V and J are TRBV15 and TRBJ2-7; TRBD2 is a possible D gene (5 bases). This CDR3 spans 18 amino acids. Germline-derived CDR1 and CDR2 are LNHNV and YYDKDF (reference sequence). The germline V and J ends were trimmed by 0 bases and 3 bases, with 21 bases remaining between them. The CDR3 reads CATSRDYCGPEICYEQYF. CDR3 nucleotide sequence: TGTGCCACCAGCAGAGATTATTGCGGGCCGGAGATCTGCTACGAGCAGTACTTC.

This clonotype turned up a few times. The rearrangement links TRBV6-2 or TRBV6-3 to TRBJ2-1; D call uncertain. The CDR3 has 13 amino acids. Germline CDR1 MNHEY, CDR2 SVGEGT. The germline V and J ends were trimmed by 10 bases and 6 bases, with 16 bases remaining between them. The CDR3 is CATHLPHLNEQFF. CDR3 DNA sequence: TGTGCCACCCATCTCCCACATCTCAATGAGCAGTTCTTC.

This clonotype occurred many times. This chain uses TRBV5-4 with TRBJ2-5; TRBD2 aligns across 12 bases. The CDR3 contains 15 residues. Losses at the gene ends were 3 bases for V and 2 bases for J; bases not matched to a gene: 2. Germline V gene data show CDR1 as SGHNT and CDR2 as YYREEE (reference sequence). The DNA for the CDR3 is TGTGCCAGCAGCTCCGGGACTAGCGGGCAAGAGACCCAGTACTTC. Its protein product is CASSSGTSGQETQYF.

Ten or more counts support this clonotype. The rearrangement links TRBV5-1 to TRBJ2-1; D tentatively reads TRBD1 or TRBD2 (5 bases each). Trimming stripped 4 bases from V and 0 bases from J, with 14 bases between. CDR3 size: 16 residues. Germline values: CDR1 SGHRS, CDR2 YFSETQ. CDR3 in DNA: TGCGCCAGCAGCCGGGCCGGGACGAGCTCCTACAATGAGCAGTTCTTC. Its protein is CASSRAGTSSYNEQFF.

In its sample, this clonotype was seen many times. The chain recombines TRBV5-1 with TRBJ2-1, with 9 nucleotides matching TRBD2. V gave up 5 bases and J gave up 9 bases; unmatched junction bases: 18. The CDR3 runs to 17 residues. Looked up from germline, CDR1 is SGHRS and CDR2 is YFSETQ. The CDR3 coding sequence is TGCGCCAGCAGAGAAAAAAGTGGCCTAGCGGGATTGGGTGAGCAGTTCTTC. Protein: CASREKSGLAGLGEQFF.

Ten or more counts support this clonotype. V usage is TRBV20-1 and J usage is TRBJ2-1, with unresolved D. From germline, CDR1 is DFQATT and CDR2 SNEGSKA (reference sequence). Trimming removed 5 bases from V and 9 bases from J, with 14 bases in between. CDR3 length: 12 residues. DNA of the CDR3: TGCAGTGCTGTCTTGGTGGGCCCTGAGCAGTTCTTC. Protein sequence: CSAVLVGPEQFF.

This clonotype was detected ten times or more. V usage is TRBV10-3 and J usage is TRBJ2-1, with TRBD2 identical over 14 bases. V trimming: 6 bases; J trimming: 14 bases; junction bases outside the gene matches: 9. Germline CDR1 and CDR2: ENHRY and SYGVKD. The CDR3 consists of 14 residues. The CDR3 nucleotides read TGTGCCATCAGAGACGGGACTAGCGGGAGCGGGGAGTTCTTC. This codes for CAIRDGTSGSGEFF.

This clonotype was seen many times. The J gene is TRBJ1-4, the V gene TRBV24-1, with TRBD1 matching 7 bases. CDR1 is KGHDR and CDR2 is SFDVKD in the germline V gene. The CDR3 runs to 15 residues. Trimming at V came to 9 bases and at J to 3 bases, leaving 9 bases not matched to a gene. CDR3 in amino acids: CATSSGGTANEKLFF. As DNA, the CDR3 is TGTGCCACCTCCTCAGGCGGGACAGCTAATGAAAAACTGTTTTTT.